The 3 T cell receptor beta chains reported below all come from one sample, sequenced in a study of lymphopenia after photon versus proton radiotherapy. Sequencing was performed with immunoSEQ multiplex PCR; in TCRdb, only in-frame clones are kept and a portion is missing. The sample carries roughly 58,000 clones, about 85% recorded once. The specimen was peripheral blood, collected from a patient treated with proton-based radiotherapy. The receptors were gathered from a man aged 80 or over with esophageal cancer.

The V call is TRBV5-5, the J call TRBJ2-2, with D uncertain. This CDR3 contains 16 residues. V lost 0 bases and J 0 bases, leaving 9 bases between the germline ends. Germline values: CDR1 SGHKS, CDR2 YYEKEE (reference sequence). The CDR3 here is CASSLAGRPNTGELFF. The CDR3 DNA reads as TGTGCCAGCAGCTTGGCGGGCAGACCGAACACCGGGGAGCTGTTTTTT.

This chain connects TRBV5-1 to TRBJ2-7; 9 nucleotides match TRBD1. V shed 2 bases, J shed 3 bases, and the junction held 3 bases outside the gene matches. Germline-derived CDR1 and CDR2 are SGHRS and YFSETQ. The CDR3 is made up of 14 amino acids. The DNA of the CDR3 is TGCGCCAGCAGCTTAACAGGGGGCAACTACGAGCAGTACTTC. Translated: CASSLTGGNYEQYF.

The CDR3 spells CAWSRGGLVYEQYF. The CDR3 DNA is TGTGCCTGGAGCCGAGGGGGCCTGGTCTACGAGCAGTACTTC. J is TRBJ2-7 and V is TRBV30; 7 bases agree with TRBD1. The trim removed 3 bases at V and 3 bases at J, leaving 8 bases unmatched. CDR1 is GTSNPN and CDR2 is SVGIG in the germline V gene (reference sequence). The CDR3 is made up of 14 amino acids.